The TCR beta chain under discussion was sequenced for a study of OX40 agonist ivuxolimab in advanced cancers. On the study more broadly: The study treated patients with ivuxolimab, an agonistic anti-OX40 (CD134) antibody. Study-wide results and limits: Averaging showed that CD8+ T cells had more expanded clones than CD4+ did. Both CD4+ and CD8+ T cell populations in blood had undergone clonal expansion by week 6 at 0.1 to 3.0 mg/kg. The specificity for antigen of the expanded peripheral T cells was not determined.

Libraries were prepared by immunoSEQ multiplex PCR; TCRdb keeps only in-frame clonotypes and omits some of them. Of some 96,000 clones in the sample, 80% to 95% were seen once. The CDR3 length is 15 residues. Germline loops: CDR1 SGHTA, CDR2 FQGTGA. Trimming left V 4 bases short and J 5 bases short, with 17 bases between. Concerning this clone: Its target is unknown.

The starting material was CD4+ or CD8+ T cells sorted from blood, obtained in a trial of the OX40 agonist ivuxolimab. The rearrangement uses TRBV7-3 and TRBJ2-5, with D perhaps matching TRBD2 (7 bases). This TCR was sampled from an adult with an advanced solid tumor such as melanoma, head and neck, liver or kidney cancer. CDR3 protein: CASSSGLGGAETQYF. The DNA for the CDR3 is TGTGCCAGCAGCTCTGGACTAGGGGGAGCGGAGACCCAGTACTTC.